This T cell receptor (beta chain) was identified during a study of identical twins. The study, taken as a whole, reports: Out-of-frame alpha sequences common to twins exhibited a surplus of low generation probability.

V dropped 5 bases and J dropped 6 bases, with 13 bases sitting between them. Looked up from germline, CDR1 is SGHTA and CDR2 is FQGTGA. The CDR3 loop spans 14 amino acids. Points on this clonotype: Its antigen is undetermined.

TCRdb itself ran the 5' RACE reads through MiXCR, one entry per CDR3 protein. This repertoire shows about 530,000 distinct CDR3 sequences, around 24% found once; its top ten account for approximately 0.52%. The same data also contributed to another study, on yellow fever vaccine responses in identical twins.

Sequenced input: CD4+ T cells sorted from blood. The rearrangement links TRBV7-3 to TRBJ2-2; either TRBD1 or TRBD2 may fit D (5 bases each). The TCR comes from a woman in her late teens or twenties in good health. For the CDR3, the DNA is TGTGCCAGCAGCCCGGGACCTTCGGCCGGGGAGCTGTTTTTT. Its translation is CASSPGPSAGELFF.